A selection of T cell receptor beta chains follows, all from one sample in a study of blood T cell repertoires in COVID-19. TCRdb's copy holds only in-frame clones and misses some; the assay was immunoSEQ multiplex PCR. The data hold under 250,000 clones, with over 75% observed a single time. The sample consisted of PBMCs or T cells enriched from blood (not recorded which). These receptor sequences come from a man between 40 and 49 years old who had recovered from COVID-19. The CDR3 runs from the conserved cysteine through the conserved F or W. D genes are given only for firm matches. A row's size may be missing; if present it is once, few, many or a size class.

CDR3 DNA: TGTGCCAGCAGCGTAGGGCAGGGGGCCAATGAGCAGTTCTTC
CDR3 protein: CASSVGQGANEQFF
J gene: TRBJ2-1
clone size: -
CDR3 length: 14
D gene: TRBD1
V gene: TRBV9

CDR3 DNA: TGCAGCGCTTCTAGCGGGACCGACACAGATACGCAGTATTTT
CDR3 protein: CSASSGTDTDTQYF
J gene: TRBJ2-3
clone size: -
CDR3 length: 14
D gene: TRBD2
V gene: TRBV29-1

CDR3 DNA: TGTGCCAGCAGTGAGCGGGACAGGTATAGCACAGATACGCAGTATTTT
CDR3 protein: CASSERDRYSTDTQYF
J gene: TRBJ2-3
clone size: -
CDR3 length: 16
D gene: TRBD1
V gene: TRBV6-1

CDR3 DNA: TGTGCCATCAGTGAGGCTAGCGGGGAGCAGTACTTC
CDR3 protein: CAISEASGEQYF
J gene: TRBJ2-7
clone size: -
CDR3 length: 12
D gene: TRBD2
V gene: TRBV10-3

CDR3 DNA: TGTGCCAGCAGCTTAGATTGGGTGGGGAGGGGCCACACTGAAGCTTTCTTT
CDR3 protein: CASSLDWVGRGHTEAFF
J gene: TRBJ1-1
clone size: -
CDR3 length: 17
D gene: -
V gene: TRBV7-2

CDR3 DNA: TGTGCCATCATGCCCGGGACAGGGCTCTATGGCTACACCTTC
CDR3 protein: CAIMPGTGLYGYTF
J gene: TRBJ1-2
clone size: -
CDR3 length: 14
D gene: TRBD1
V gene: TRBV10-3

CDR3 DNA: TGTGCCAGCAGCTTAGGGGGGACAGTCAATGGCTACACCTTC
CDR3 protein: CASSLGGTVNGYTF
J gene: TRBJ1-2
clone size: -
CDR3 length: 14
D gene: TRBD1
V gene: TRBV11-2

CDR3 DNA: TGTGCCAGCAGCATGGGGAACCCGGGACAGGGATGGACTAATGAAAAACTGTTTTTT
CDR3 protein: CASSMGNPGQGWTNEKLFF
J gene: TRBJ1-4
clone size: -
CDR3 length: 19
D gene: -
V gene: TRBV21-1

CDR3 DNA: TGTGCCAGCAGCCGGGACACTGAAGCTTTCTTT
CDR3 protein: CASSRDTEAFF
J gene: TRBJ1-1
clone size: -
CDR3 length: 11
D gene: -
V gene: TRBV6-5

CDR3 DNA: TGTGCCAGCAGTTTTGGACAGGGCCATTCACCCCTCCACTTT
CDR3 protein: CASSFGQGHSPLHF
J gene: TRBJ1-6
clone size: -
CDR3 length: 14
D gene: TRBD1
V gene: TRBV28

CDR3 DNA: TGTGCCAGCAGTTGGGGGCTGAACACCGGGGAGCTGTTTTTT
CDR3 protein: CASSWGLNTGELFF
J gene: TRBJ2-2
clone size: -
CDR3 length: 14
D gene: -
V gene: TRBV27

CDR3 DNA: TGTGCCAGTAGTATACTGGCAGAAAAACTGTTTTTT
CDR3 protein: CASSILAEKLFF
J gene: TRBJ1-4
clone size: -
CDR3 length: 12
D gene: -
V gene: TRBV19

CDR3 DNA: TGTGCCAGCAGCTTGCTAAGCTATGGCTACACCTTC
CDR3 protein: CASSLLSYGYTF
J gene: TRBJ1-2
clone size: -
CDR3 length: 12
D gene: -
V gene: TRBV5-6

CDR3 DNA: TGTGCCAGCAGCCATACTGGGAAGGGGCAGCCCCAGCATTTT
CDR3 protein: CASSHTGKGQPQHF
J gene: TRBJ1-5
clone size: -
CDR3 length: 14
D gene: -
V gene: TRBV14

CDR3 DNA: TGTGCCAGCTCACCATCTAGCGGGAGTGCTGATACGCAGTATTTT
CDR3 protein: CASSPSSGSADTQYF
J gene: TRBJ2-3
clone size: -
CDR3 length: 15
D gene: TRBD2
V gene: TRBV18

CDR3 DNA: TGTGCCAGCAGCCCCGACGGTGGAGAAGAAAAACTGTTTTTT
CDR3 protein: CASSPDGGEEKLFF
J gene: TRBJ1-4
clone size: -
CDR3 length: 14
D gene: -
V gene: TRBV5-5

CDR3 DNA: TGTGCCAGCAGCACAGGGGATACCTCCTACGAGCAGTACTTC
CDR3 protein: CASSTGDTSYEQYF
J gene: TRBJ2-7
clone size: once
CDR3 length: 14
D gene: TRBD1
V gene: TRBV7-2

CDR3 DNA: TGTGCCAGTAGCCTCCCGGGGGGGTACACTGAAGCTTTCTTT
CDR3 protein: CASSLPGGYTEAFF
J gene: TRBJ1-1
clone size: -
CDR3 length: 14
D gene: -
V gene: TRBV19

CDR3 DNA: TGTGCCAGCAGTACCGCAGGGGCAAATCAGCCCCAGCATTTT
CDR3 protein: CASSTAGANQPQHF
J gene: TRBJ1-5
clone size: few
CDR3 length: 14
D gene: -
V gene: TRBV6-5

CDR3 DNA: TGTGCCAGCAGCTTAGCCGGGACAGGCTCTGGAAACACCATATATTTT
CDR3 protein: CASSLAGTGSGNTIYF
J gene: TRBJ1-3
clone size: -
CDR3 length: 16
D gene: TRBD1
V gene: TRBV7-2

CDR3 DNA: TGTGCCAGCAGCTTGCTAAACACTGAAGCTTTCTTT
CDR3 protein: CASSLLNTEAFF
J gene: TRBJ1-1
clone size: -
CDR3 length: 12
D gene: -
V gene: TRBV5-4

CDR3 DNA: TGTGCCAGTAGTCCGAACCTACAGGGACTATCGGGAAACACCATATATTTT
CDR3 protein: CASSPNLQGLSGNTIYF
J gene: TRBJ1-3
clone size: -
CDR3 length: 17
D gene: -
V gene: TRBV19

CDR3 DNA: TGTGCCAGCAGTTATCGAACAGGAAACACCATATATTTT
CDR3 protein: CASSYRTGNTIYF
J gene: TRBJ1-3
clone size: -
CDR3 length: 13
D gene: -
V gene: TRBV6-5

CDR3 DNA: TGTGCCATCAGTGAGTCGACATCCGGGCAGGGCATCGCCTATAATTCACCCCTCCACTTT
CDR3 protein: CAISESTSGQGIAYNSPLHF
J gene: TRBJ1-6
clone size: -
CDR3 length: 20
D gene: -
V gene: TRBV10-3

CDR3 DNA: TGTGCCAGCAGCCCACCCAGGGGACAGAGGCTCGAGCAGTACTTC
CDR3 protein: CASSPPRGQRLEQYF
J gene: TRBJ2-7
clone size: -
CDR3 length: 15
D gene: TRBD1
V gene: TRBV7-9

CDR3 DNA: TGTGCCAGCAGCCAACTCCAGGGGTCCGGTGAAAAACTGTTTTTT
CDR3 protein: CASSQLQGSGEKLFF
J gene: TRBJ1-4
clone size: -
CDR3 length: 15
D gene: -
V gene: TRBV14

CDR3 DNA: TGTGCCAGCTCACCACCCATCCGGACGGCGGGCTATGGCTACACCTTC
CDR3 protein: CASSPPIRTAGYGYTF
J gene: TRBJ1-2
clone size: once
CDR3 length: 16
D gene: -
V gene: TRBV18

CDR3 DNA: TGTGCCAGCAGCGCCCTGGGAGGGAACACTGAAGCTTTCTTT
CDR3 protein: CASSALGGNTEAFF
J gene: TRBJ1-1
clone size: -
CDR3 length: 14
D gene: -
V gene: TRBV9

CDR3 DNA: TGTGCCAGTCGACGGAGCTCCTATAATTCACCCCTCCACTTT
CDR3 protein: CASRRSSYNSPLHF
J gene: TRBJ1-6
clone size: -
CDR3 length: 14
D gene: -
V gene: TRBV6-5

CDR3 DNA: TGTGCCAGCAGCTTTGCAGGGTCTGGAAACACCATATATTTT
CDR3 protein: CASSFAGSGNTIYF
J gene: TRBJ1-3
clone size: -
CDR3 length: 14
D gene: -
V gene: TRBV28

CDR3 DNA: TGTGCCAGCAGCTTGGACAGGCAGATATTTATCTCTAATTCACCCCTCCACTTT
CDR3 protein: CASSLDRQIFISNSPLHF
J gene: TRBJ1-6
clone size: -
CDR3 length: 18
D gene: TRBD1
V gene: TRBV9

CDR3 DNA: TGTGCCAGCAGTTTATTTACAGGGTCGACTGAAGCTTTCTTT
CDR3 protein: CASSLFTGSTEAFF
J gene: TRBJ1-1
clone size: -
CDR3 length: 14
D gene: -
V gene: TRBV27

CDR3 DNA: TGTGCCAGCAGCTTACTCGCAGGGCGAGGCGAGCAGTACTTC
CDR3 protein: CASSLLAGRGEQYF
J gene: TRBJ2-7
clone size: -
CDR3 length: 14
D gene: -
V gene: TRBV5-4

CDR3 DNA: TGTGCCTCTCAACTCGGAACTAGCGGGTCGGGGGAGCAGTACTTC
CDR3 protein: CASQLGTSGSGEQYF
J gene: TRBJ2-7
clone size: -
CDR3 length: 15
D gene: TRBD2
V gene: TRBV7-2

CDR3 DNA: TGTGCCAGCAGCCAAGCTATCACGTACTCTGGGGCCAACGTCCTGACTTTC
CDR3 protein: CASSQAITYSGANVLTF
J gene: TRBJ2-6
clone size: once
CDR3 length: 17
D gene: -
V gene: TRBV4-2

CDR3 DNA: TGCGCCAGCAGCCCCTACAGGGGTGGTCAGCCCCAGCATTTT
CDR3 protein: CASSPYRGGQPQHF
J gene: TRBJ1-5
clone size: -
CDR3 length: 14
D gene: TRBD1
V gene: TRBV4-3

CDR3 DNA: TGTGCCAGTCGGGGAGCTATCAATCAGCCCCAGCATTTT
CDR3 protein: CASRGAINQPQHF
J gene: TRBJ1-5
clone size: -
CDR3 length: 13
D gene: -
V gene: TRBV7-9

CDR3 DNA: TGTGCCAGCAGCGCCCCTGGGACTAGCGGGGGTTCGCAGTATTTT
CDR3 protein: CASSAPGTSGGSQYF
J gene: TRBJ2-3
clone size: few
CDR3 length: 15
D gene: TRBD2
V gene: TRBV7-9

CDR3 DNA: TGTGCCAGCAGTTACCCTTCCGAGGGGGTCACCGGGGAGCTGTTTTTT
CDR3 protein: CASSYPSEGVTGELFF
J gene: TRBJ2-2
clone size: -
CDR3 length: 16
D gene: -
V gene: TRBV6-5

CDR3 DNA: TGTGCCACCAGCAGAGATTATGGCACCACCTACGAGCAGTACTTC
CDR3 protein: CATSRDYGTTYEQYF
J gene: TRBJ2-7
clone size: -
CDR3 length: 15
D gene: -
V gene: TRBV15